The 5 T cell receptor beta chains presented below share a single source sample, sequenced in a study of CD8 T cells in ankylosing spondylitis. Study outcomes and limitations: For ankylosing spondylitis blood, a TCR beta motif of eight or nine highly homologous variants appeared characteristic.

These receptors' targets are unknown. TCRdb reanalysed the 5' RACE reads using MiXCR and keeps one entry per CDR3 protein. Among some 400,000 distinct CDR3 sequences listed, about a fifth were seen once. Input material: blood, either unsorted or a sorted T cell fraction (not recorded which). The receptor set was obtained from a male donor with ankylosing spondylitis.

This clonotype was picked up a small number of times. This sequence joins TRBV6-2 or TRBV6-3 and TRBJ2-5; 11 bases align to TRBD2. This CDR3 is 14 amino acids long. CDR1 and CDR2 (germline): MNHEY, SVGEGT. The J segment lost 2 bases and the V segment lost 6 bases, leaving 2 bases of the junction unmatched. CDR3 sequence: CASRGLAAQETQYF. The CDR3, as DNA: TGTGCCAGCAGGGGACTAGCGGCTCAAGAGACCCAGTACTTC.

The V gene is TRBV20-1, the J gene TRBJ2-3, with 14 bases identical to TRBD2. The CDR3 runs 15 residues. Looked up from germline, CDR1 is DFQATT and CDR2 is SNEGSKA (reference sequence). After removal of 1 base from V and 4 bases from J, the junction contained 1 base not matched to a gene. The CDR3 is CSARGGLAGADTQYF. The CDR3 nucleotides are TGCAGTGCTAGAGGGGGACTAGCGGGGGCAGATACGCAGTATTTT.

Here the CDR3 DNA reads TGTGCCAGCAGCCCCTGGGGCGGGGGCACAGATACGCAGTATTTT. This encodes CASSPWGGGTDTQYF. V gene TRBV7-9 combines with J gene TRBJ2-3, with a tentative D call TRBD2 (6 bases). Germline V gives CDR1 SEHNR, CDR2 FQNEAQ (reference sequence). The CDR3 spans 15 residues. The V end lost 5 bases, the J end lost 1 base, and 13 bases lay between the germline ends.

This clonotype showed up many times. J is TRBJ2-7 and V is TRBV18; D is ambiguous. The CDR3 loop spans 12 amino acids. CDR1 and CDR2 (germline): KGHSH, LQKENI. Deletions cut 8 bases from V and 0 bases from J, with 8 bases between. The CDR3 DNA sequence: TGTGCCAGCAGCCCGAGCTCCTACGAGCAGTACTTC. This encodes CASSPSSYEQYF.

The V call is TRBV3-1, the J call TRBJ1-2; D is undetermined. V was clipped by 0 bases and J by 4 bases, with 9 bases between them. Germline V gene sequence: CDR1 LGHDT, CDR2 YNNKEL (reference sequence). The CDR3 is made up of 14 amino acids. The CDR3 region has the DNA TGTGCCAGCAGCCAAGAGGCACGCCTCTATGGCTACACCTTC. Protein product: CASSQEARLYGYTF.